This T cell receptor (beta chain) was sequenced for a study of technical replicates of blood from several donors (dated by TCRdb to 2017 to 2019). The protocol used for the library was the immunoSEQ multiplex PCR assay. Here the immuneACCESS table is served through TCRdb, limited to in-frame sequences with V and J called. Missing clones are a known gap in these copies; in checked studies unresolved V genes cover under half, and the rest lacks a known reason. This sample gives about 85,000 clones in total; less than 95% of them show up just once. The ten biggest clones cover roughly 0.25% of the sample. The CDR3 runs 13 residues from the cysteine to the phenylalanine. Here the CDR3 DNA is all that survives: 39 bases in frame from base 1. The germline V and J ends show losses of 2 bases and 4 bases respectively, and no gene match explains 1 base of the junction. The germline V gene encodes CDR1 SEHNR and CDR2 FQNEAQ (reference sequence).

For this clone: This clone's antigen is unknown. Base qualities are not recorded, but no much larger clone differs from it by a single base.

The source is a human donor in good health. Recombination joined TRBV7-9 with TRBJ2-5, with 7 bases in between that match TRBD1. What was sequenced was T cells isolated from PBMCs. The sequence in DNA is TGTGCCAGCAGCTTATCAGGGGGAGAGACCCAGTACTTC. This codes for CASSLSGGETQYF.